A single T cell receptor beta chain is shown here with its context. Its antigen remains unidentified. After extraction with the RNeasy kit, about 0.45 to 1 ug of the RNA was reverse transcribed using random hexamers. An immunoSEQ multiplex PCR generated amplified TCR beta CDR3 products spanning 54 Vbeta and 13 Jbeta. TCRdb ran MiXCR on the immunoSEQ multiplex PCR reads and lists one entry per CDR3 protein. The table has about 180,000 distinct CDR3 sequences, around 94% seen once. Sequencing targeted TCR beta in blood CD8+ and CD4+ T cells. This sample is drawn from a study of CD8 T cells in Susac syndrome. Study-level information: Patients with Susac syndrome were, at the time of blood collection, therapy-naive, maintained on corticosteroids, or maintained on intravenous immunoglobulin alone.

Germline V gives CDR1 SGHTA, CDR2 FQGNSA. The CDR3 loop spans 13 amino acids. Deletions cut 6 bases from V and 6 bases from J, with 13 bases between. Study-level results: CD4+ T cell repertoires in Susac syndrome lacked clonal expansion.

The sample comprised CD4+ T cells from PBMCs. The receptor's source is a human donor with Susac syndrome. The chain combines TRBV7-2 with TRBJ2-3; no definite D call. The CDR3 sequence: CASSAPDLDTQYF. In nucleotides, the CDR3 is TGTGCCAGCAGTGCCCCTGACCTCGATACGCAGTATTTT.